Following are 2 T cell receptor beta chains from one sample sequenced in a study of cytomegalovirus exposure and HLA in healthy donors. Both 60 Vbeta primers and 13 Jbeta primers went into the PCR. Sequencing was performed with immunoSEQ multiplex PCR; in TCRdb, only in-frame clones are kept and a portion is missing. The top ten hold around 3.2% of the sample, which has some 140,000 clones, around 75% seen once. Source material: PBMCs. These receptors were collected from a man aged 35-49 years in good health and CMV-seronegative.

The chain couples TRBV11-3 to TRBJ2-5, with D perhaps matching TRBD2 (6 bases). The CDR3 sequence is 14 residues long. Trimming stripped 0 bases from V and 1 base from J, with 6 bases between. The germline V gene has CDR1 SGHNT and CDR2 YENEEA. CDR3 loop: CASSLDSGQETQYF. The CDR3 DNA reads as TGTGCCAGCAGCTTAGATAGCGGCCAAGAGACCCAGTACTTC.

This chain connects TRBV7-2 to TRBJ2-1; 8 positions match TRBD2. Germline trimming cut 0 bases from V and 7 bases from J; bases unmatched to any gene: 5. The CDR3 has 15 residues. The germline CDR1 and CDR2 sequences are SGHTA and FQGNSA. The DNA for the CDR3 is TGTGCCAGCAGCTTAGCGGGAATAGCGGGAAATGAGCAGTTCTTC. The encoded protein is CASSLAGIAGNEQFF.